The 22 T cell receptor beta chains reported below all come from one sample, sequenced in a study of monozygotic twins with inflammatory bowel disease. One entry per CDR3 protein, without DNA, is what TCRdb gives after re-calling the 5' RACE reads. This sample's table has around 40,000 distinct CDR3 sequences. The source material was blood. The receptors stem from a human donor with ulcerative colitis or Crohn's disease, or a healthy co-twin of an affected twin (not recorded which).

The chain is built from TRBV28 and TRBJ2-2; TCRdb reports TRBD1, a call that lacks DNA to check it against. Per the germline V gene, CDR1 is MDHEN and CDR2 is SYDVKM. The CDR3 runs to 16 residues. CDR3 residues: CASSLFSGQTLGELFF.

The rearrangement links TRBV6-1 to TRBJ2-7; TCRdb selects TRBD1, and the lack of DNA leaves this call unchecked. CDR3 length equals 15 residues. Germline CDR1 is MNHNS and CDR2 is SASEGT. CDR3 residues: CASSRGQSPSYEQYF.

V gene TRBV20-1 combines with J gene TRBJ2-1. CDR1 DFQATT and CDR2 SNEGSKA come from the germline V gene (reference sequence). The CDR3 sequence is 15 residues long. This CDR3 is CSATTSSGLYNEQFF.

V and J are TRBV24-1 and TRBJ2-5; the TCRdb call, TRBD1, lacks DNA for checking. This CDR3 is built from 16 residues. From germline, CDR1 is KGHDR and CDR2 SFDVKD. This chain's CDR3 is CATSDRRDRVGETQYF.

The J gene is TRBJ1-2, the V gene TRBV7-2; TCRdb outputs TRBD1, but without DNA this stays unchecked. The germline gives CDR1 SGHTA, CDR2 FQGNSA. The CDR3 spans 13 residues. The CDR3 sequence: CASSPSTGAGYTF.

The gene calls are TRBV11-1 and TRBJ2-1; TCRdb returns TRBD2, unconfirmable since there is no DNA. This CDR3 comprises 15 residues. CDR1 is SGHAT, CDR2 FQDESV, per germline (reference sequence). The chain's CDR3 is CASSPSGRVYNEQFF.

The CDR3 sequence is CASSGQGRPPDTGELFF. The chain carries TRBV2 and TRBJ2-2; TCRdb calls TRBD1, which cannot be checked without DNA. Germline values: CDR1 SNHLY, CDR2 FYNNEI. The CDR3 has 17 amino acids.

The chain employs TRBV10-3 and TRBJ2-7; TCRdb's D call, TRBD1, is unchecked because there is no DNA. Looked up from germline, CDR1 is ENHRY and CDR2 is SYGVKD. This CDR3 comprises 14 residues. The CDR3 protein is CAIRNRDSVYEQYF.

The rearrangement uses TRBV18 and TRBJ1-3. There are 15 residues in the CDR3. Germline CDR1 and CDR2: KGHSH and LQKENI. The chain's CDR3 is CASSPSQTSGNTIYF.

This rearrangement joins TRBV5-1 to TRBJ2-7; lacking DNA, the TRBD1 call made by TCRdb goes unchecked. From germline, CDR1 is SGHRS and CDR2 YFSETQ. This CDR3 spans 11 amino acids. This CDR3 reads CASRQGTEQYF.

V usage is TRBV14 and J usage is TRBJ1-4; TCRdb designates TRBD1, a call that cannot be tested without DNA. Per the germline V gene, CDR1 is SGHDN and CDR2 is FVKESK. The length of the CDR3 is 16 residues. CDR3 region: CASSSKWGVVNEKLFF. Full variable domain (rest looked up from reference TRBV14 and TRBJ1-4): EAGVTQFPSHSVIEKGQTVTLRCDPISGHDNLYWYRRVMGKEIKFLLHFVKESKQDESGMPNNRFLAERTGGTYSTLKVQPAELEDSGVYFCASSSKWGVVNEKLFFGSGTQLSVL.

This chain joins TRBV7-8 and TRBJ1-5. Germline loops: CDR1 SGHVS, CDR2 FQNEAQ. The CDR3 sequence is 15 residues long. This CDR3 is CASSFVQNINQPQHF. The full variable domain, completed using reference TRBV7-8 and TRBJ1-5, is GAGVSQSPRYKVAKRGQDVALRCDPISGHVSLFWYQQALGQGPEFLTYFQNEAQLDKSGLPSDRFFAERPEGSVSTLKIQRTQQEDSAVYLCASSFVQNINQPQHFGDGTRLSIL.

The chain employs TRBV10-3 and TRBJ2-1; the TCRdb D gene call, TRBD2, has no DNA to confirm it. Looked up from germline, CDR1 is ENHRY and CDR2 is SYGVKD. This CDR3 is 15 amino acids long. CDR3: CAISGGLAVNNEQFF.

CDR3 residues: CASSLGTGDGQLFF. The chain employs TRBV5-4 and TRBJ1-4; TCRdb calls TRBD1, which cannot be checked without DNA. Germline values: CDR1 SGHNT, CDR2 YYREEE (reference sequence). CDR3 length: 14 residues.

V and J are TRBV5-1 and TRBJ1-5; TCRdb calls TRBD1, which cannot be checked without DNA. There are 15 residues in the CDR3. Germline lookup yields CDR1 SGHRS and CDR2 YFSETQ. The CDR3 loop is CASSLDGQPNQPQHF.

The chain recombines TRBV28 with TRBJ2-1; the TRBD1 assignment by TCRdb is unverifiable without DNA. CDR3 size: 14 residues. Germline CDR1 reads MDHEN; CDR2 reads SYDVKM. The CDR3 sequence: CASSSLENRGEQFF.

V gene TRBV5-1 combines with J gene TRBJ2-3. CDR3 length: 16 residues. Germline lookup yields CDR1 SGHRS and CDR2 YFSETQ. The CDR3 is CASSLVSGSGTDTQYF.

The chain recombines TRBV28 with TRBJ1-1; no DNA is available, so the TRBD1 call from TCRdb remains unchecked. From germline, CDR1 is MDHEN and CDR2 SYDVKM. The CDR3 has 11 amino acids. The CDR3 spells CAARGLTEAFF.

This sequence joins TRBV20-1 and TRBJ2-4; TCRdb gives TRBD2 as the D gene, but with no DNA this cannot be confirmed. The CDR3 length is 19 residues. Per germline, CDR1 DFQATT and CDR2 SNEGSKA (reference sequence). The CDR3 sequence: CSARPGKGGSVLSKNIQYF.

This CDR3 reads CSGTSQGDGQFF. The rearrangement links TRBV29-1 to TRBJ2-1; the D gene TCRdb calls, TRBD1, cannot be checked with no DNA. The germline gives CDR1 SQVTM, CDR2 ANQGSEA. The CDR3 runs to 12 residues.

The chain recombines TRBV7-3 with TRBJ2-2; with no DNA, the TCRdb D assignment of TRBD1 cannot be verified. The V gene's germline CDR1 is SGHTA and CDR2 FQGTGA. CDR3 length: 12 residues. CDR3 region: CASSLNGAELFF.

This chain uses TRBV12-3 or TRBV12-4 with TRBJ2-7; without DNA, the TCRdb call of TRBD2 cannot be checked. This CDR3 is built from 13 residues. This chain's CDR3 is CASRVEGLVAQYF.